This TCR beta chain was recovered during a study of neurological immune-mediated disorders (dated by TCRdb to between 2019 and 2020). Describing the broader study: Of the approximately 34 multiple sclerosis patients, approximately 30 had relapsing-remitting MS and 3 had secondary progressive MS. Using UMI-based sequencing, the study compared peripheral blood TCR-beta repertoires from patients with HTLV-I-associated myelopathy (HAM/TSP), patients with multiple sclerosis, and healthy controls. Alongside PBMC samples, the set of some 100 TCR-beta libraries contained longitudinal samples, technical triplicates, and paired CD4+ and CD8+ T-cell subsets that had been sorted. The cohort was made up of about 66 subjects, consisting of around 14 HAM/TSP patients, roughly 35 multiple sclerosis patients and around 20 healthy controls.

This clonotype was picked up many times. The antigen this receptor binds is unknown. There are no base qualities to consult, and no much larger clone falls within one base. Broad study findings and their caveats: No clinical or MRI features were associated with the MS cluster, and the authors said that larger cohorts are needed. TCR clonal expansion was greatest in HAM/TSP patients and smallest in MS patients, who ranked below even healthy controls. Expanded clones from different subjects shared no identical CDR3 amino acid sequences, which suggests that TCR-beta repertoires were private in all groups. In phylogenetic analysis, the repertoires of 18 of 34 MS patients grouped into a cluster of related CDR3 sequences, which suggests a possible signature at the repertoire level.

To synthesize cDNA, template-switch 5'RACE was performed with a primer carrying a 10-nucleotide random unique molecular identifier so that each TCR transcript was tagged. Each sequencing run produced over 180 million TCR-beta sequences covering 15-18 subjects. The RNeasy kit was used to extract total RNA. Using the KAPA Real-time Library Amplification kit, TCR-beta VDJ regions were amplified with primers for the TCR constant region and the 5'RACE anchor. A first PCR added sample indexes and Illumina adaptors, and a second PCR then raised library yield. After Ampure bead purification, the TCR product of roughly 650 bp was size-selected on a 2% E-gel SizeSelection system. Before pooling, libraries had their quality checked on a Bioanalyzer, their concentration measured with Qubit, and their quantity determined with the Kapa Library Quantification kit. An Illumina HiSeq 2500 was used to sequence the libraries paired-end at 2 x 150 bp. To increase sequence diversity, about 25-31% phiX was spiked into each library pool. On the authors' methods: The UMI-based MiGEC pipeline processed quality-filtered reads and removed over 85% of raw TCR sequences during error correction. VDJ genes were aligned to IMGT germline references, and each clonotype was defined by a unique CDR3 amino acid sequence together with V-J genes. Clonal expansion, Shannon diversity and CDR3 relatedness (CalcPairwiseDistances, ClusterSamples) were evaluated with VDJtools, and phylogenetic trees were built with CLCbio workbench. A clone was classed as expanded if it had 8 or more unique UMIs, a cutoff based on coefficient-of-variation modelling across technical triplicates. TCRdb reanalyzed the raw reads on its own, using fastp at Q25 for trimming and MiXCR for clone calling, and kept in-frame beta chains. Rows with a matching CDR3 protein are joined into one entry that keeps the most common DNA and genes. The V and J calls were determined by TCRdb, not by the authors. This sample has about 46,000 distinct CDR3 sequences in its table, and less than 2% of those were observed once. Around 2.1% of the sample rests with the top ten.

For unsorted PBMC libraries, 2 million PBMCs were used after storage in RNAlater at -80 degrees C until RNA extraction. Multiple sclerosis patients were enrolled in a US clinical protocol evaluating disease progression by magnetic resonance imaging. Peripheral blood underwent Ficoll-Hypaque density gradient centrifugation to isolate PBMCs, which were then cryopreserved in liquid nitrogen. Its CDR3 holds 13 amino acids, cysteine through phenylalanine. The DNA shown is the 39-base CDR3, in frame from base 1. Trimming removed 8 bases from V and 3 bases from J, leaving 13 bases between the germline ends. The germline V gene supplies CDR1 MNHEY and CDR2 SVGAGI.

The sequencing sample was made of PBMCs. This chain joins TRBV6-5 to TRBJ1-1, with the D gene not confidently named. The clonotype comes from a woman in her thirties or forties with multiple sclerosis. For the CDR3, the sequence is CASHDTSDTEAFF. The DNA sequence is as follows: TGTGCCAGCCACGACACCTCTGACACTGAAGCTTTCTTT.